The next 7 T cell receptor beta chains were all read from a single sample in a study of control samples from healthy donors and cancer patients. Assay: immunoSEQ multiplex PCR; the TCRdb copy retains only in-frame clones and omits some. Here the sample spans around 100,000 clones, around nine tenths being singletons. Material for sequencing was PBMCs. The receptor set was obtained from a man aged 55 to 70 with lung cancer.

The rearrangement links TRBV3-1 (or the pseudogene TRBV3-2) to TRBJ2-2; D might be TRBD2 (7 bases). Germline-derived CDR1 and CDR2 are LGHDT and YNNKEL (reference sequence). Trimming took 3 bases from V and 4 from J, leaving 15 bases between them. The CDR3 sequence is 16 residues long. This CDR3 is CASSQDSWGGTGELFF. The CDR3 DNA reads TGTGCCAGCAGCCAGGACAGTTGGGGGGGCACCGGGGAGCTGTTTTTT.

The chain is built from TRBV7-2 and TRBJ2-1; 7 bases map to TRBD1. This CDR3 is built from 12 residues. Trimming took 5 bases from V and 9 from J; bases not matched to a gene: 4. CDR1 is SGHTA and CDR2 is FQGNSA in the germline V gene. CDR3 DNA: TGTGCCAGCAGCCCTACAGGGGTTGAGCAGTTCTTC. Translating gives CASSPTGVEQFF.

The chain recombines TRBV7-3 with TRBJ2-3, with a weak D call TRBD2 (5 bases). The CDR3 runs to 14 residues. V gave up 0 bases and J gave up 1 base, with 5 bases separating them. Germline values: CDR1 SGHTA, CDR2 FQGTGA. This CDR3 reads CASSLTRGTDTQYF. CDR3 DNA: TGTGCCAGCAGCTTAACGAGGGGCACAGATACGCAGTATTTT.

The count of this clone is one. The rearrangement uses TRBV5-5 and TRBJ2-7; no definite D call. V dropped 0 bases and J dropped 1 base, with 5 bases sitting between them. The CDR3 has 13 amino acids. CDR1 is SGHKS, CDR2 YYEKEE, per germline (reference sequence). The CDR3 DNA follows: TGTGCCAGCAGCTTGGACTTATCCTACGAGCAGTACTTC. This gives the protein CASSLDLSYEQYF.

This chain links TRBV15 with TRBJ1-4, with D perhaps TRBD1 (6 bases). Germline V lookup: CDR1 LNHNV, CDR2 YYDKDF (reference sequence). This CDR3 spans 14 amino acids. V was trimmed by 3 bases and J by 8 bases, leaving 13 bases between them. CDR3 DNA sequence: TGTGCCACCAGCAGGGGGGGAGGGGGAGAAAAACTGTTTTTT. Translated: CATSRGGGGEKLFF.

The chain recombines TRBV11-3 with TRBJ2-3, with 7 bases that match TRBD1. The CDR3 is made up of 15 amino acids. V was pared by 5 bases and J by 0 bases, with 5 bases of the junction left unmatched. CDR1 and CDR2 from the germline V gene are SGHNT and YENEEA. The CDR3 bases are TGTGCCAGCAGCAAGGGACAGCCTAGCACAGATACGCAGTATTTT. It yields the protein CASSKGQPSTDTQYF.

The CDR3 DNA reads TGTGCCAGCAGCCAACTGAGAGGGACTAGCGGGGGATCTGCTACGCAGTATTTT. This gives the protein CASSQLRGTSGGSATQYF. This sequence joins TRBV3-1 (or the pseudogene TRBV3-2) and TRBJ2-3, with 14 bases that match TRBD2. The length of the CDR3 is 18 residues. Trimming cost V 2 bases and J 8 bases; bases outside gene matches: 12. Germline loops: CDR1 LGHDT, CDR2 YNNKEL (reference sequence).